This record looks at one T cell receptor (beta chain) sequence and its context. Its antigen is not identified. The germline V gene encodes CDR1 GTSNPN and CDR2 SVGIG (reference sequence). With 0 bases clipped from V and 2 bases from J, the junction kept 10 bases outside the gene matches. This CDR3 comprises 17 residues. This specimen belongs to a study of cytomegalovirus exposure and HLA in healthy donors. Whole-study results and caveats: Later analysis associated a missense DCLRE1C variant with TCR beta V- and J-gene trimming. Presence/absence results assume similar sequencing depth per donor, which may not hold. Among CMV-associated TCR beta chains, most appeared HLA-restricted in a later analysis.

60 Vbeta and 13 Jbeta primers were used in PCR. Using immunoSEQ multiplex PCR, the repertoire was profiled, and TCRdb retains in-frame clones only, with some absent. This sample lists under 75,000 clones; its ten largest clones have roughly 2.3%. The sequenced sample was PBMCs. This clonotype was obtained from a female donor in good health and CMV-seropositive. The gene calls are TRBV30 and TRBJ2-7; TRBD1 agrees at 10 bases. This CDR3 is CAWSVPMDRGFAYEQYF. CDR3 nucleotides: TGTGCCTGGAGTGTCCCGATGGACAGGGGGTTCGCCTACGAGCAGTACTTC.